The TCR beta chain described here comes from a study of T cell repertoires in ileal Crohn's disease. TCRdb keeps only in-frame clones here, not all; method: immunoSEQ multiplex PCR. The sample has roughly 15,000 clones; 80% are singletons. The junction had 8 bases not matched to a gene; V was cut back by 5 bases and J by 0 bases. The CDR3 is 16 residues long. Per germline, CDR1 SGHVS and CDR2 FQNEAQ. The TCR sequence derives from an adult with Crohn's disease. The sequenced material came from ileal tissue. This sequence joins TRBV7-8 and TRBJ2-5; 8 bases agree with TRBD2. The CDR3 sequence is CASSPSGGRDQETQYF. CDR3 nucleotide sequence: TGTGCCAGCAGCCCCTCGGGGGGGCGGGACCAAGAGACCCAGTACTTC.